The sequence of this T cell receptor (beta chain) was determined in a study of blood T cell repertoires in COVID-19. Produced via immunoSEQ multiplex PCR; TCRdb's table is partial and in-frame only. The sample holds about 210,000 clones, 80% seen once. Sequences were obtained from peripheral blood. The source is a man in his sixties with acute or convalescent COVID-19.

This chain's CDR3 is CASSSGVGNTEAFF. In DNA, the CDR3 is TGTGCCAGCAGCTCAGGGGTCGGGAACACTGAAGCTTTCTTT. This chain uses TRBV9 with TRBJ1-1; weak D call: TRBD1 (6 bases). With 4 bases removed from V and 1 base from J, the gap between germline ends came to 11 bases. The CDR3 runs to 14 residues. Germline loops: CDR1 SGDLS, CDR2 YYNGEE.